A selection of T cell receptor beta chains follows, all from one sample in a study of blood T cell repertoires in COVID-19. TCRdb's table, derived via immunoSEQ multiplex PCR, lists solely in-frame clones and lacks some. Seen here are approximately 300,000 clones, 88% observed once, and the top ten hold roughly 4.1%. The sample comprised peripheral blood. The receptor source for this set is a woman between 50 and 59 years old with active or convalescent COVID-19. The CDR3 runs from the conserved cysteine through the conserved F or W. Fields, in order: J gene, D gene, V gene, clone size, CDR3 protein, CDR3 DNA. The D gene is left open where the match is weak. Only some rows state a clone size, as once, few, many or a class for expanded clones.

>TRBJ1-6|NA|TRBV6-5|NA
CASREGQDSPLHF
TGTGCCAGCAGGGAGGGGCAGGATTCACCCCTCCACTTT
>TRBJ2-5|NA|TRBV18|once
CASSWKGETQYF
TGTGCCAGCTCATGGAAGGGGGAGACCCAGTACTTC
>TRBJ1-5|NA|TRBV19|NA
CASSIAGVDQPQHF
TGTGCCAGTAGTATTGCAGGGGTGGATCAGCCCCAGCATTTT
>TRBJ2-7|TRBD2|TRBV27|NA
CASSPGTSGDYEQYF
TGTGCCAGCAGTCCCGGGACTAGCGGGGATTACGAGCAGTACTTC
>TRBJ1-2|TRBD1|TRBV7-2|NA
CASSLAGTGPYGYTF
TGTGCCAGCAGCTTAGCCGGGACAGGGCCCTATGGCTACACCTTC
>TRBJ2-4|TRBD2|TRBV7-2|NA
CASSRGGRLAKNIQYF
TGTGCCAGCAGCCGCGGGGGGCGGCTAGCCAAAAACATTCAGTACTTC
>TRBJ1-1|TRBD1|TRBV24-1|few
CATSDFSLGQGGGTEAFF
TGTGCCACCAGTGATTTCTCGTTAGGACAGGGTGGTGGGACTGAAGCTTTCTTT
>TRBJ1-5|NA|TRBV4-1|NA
CASSQGRSGNQPQHF
TGCGCCAGCAGCCAAGGACGGTCAGGGAATCAGCCCCAGCATTTT
>TRBJ1-6|NA|TRBV19|once
CASSIALGRPSSPLHF
TGTGCCAGTAGTATAGCACTGGGCAGGCCGAGTTCACCCCTCCACTTT
>TRBJ1-1|NA|TRBV19|NA
CASSISVYTEAFF
TGTGCCAGTAGTATTTCAGTTTACACTGAAGCTTTCTTT
>TRBJ1-1|TRBD1|TRBV15|NA
CATSRGGTGGFGTEAFF
TGTGCCACCAGCAGGGGGGGGACAGGGGGCTTTGGCACTGAAGCTTTCTTT
>TRBJ1-2|TRBD1|TRBV6-5|NA
CASSYSPHGTGSGYTF
TGTGCCAGCAGTTACTCGCCTCATGGGACAGGGAGTGGCTACACCTTC
>TRBJ2-3|NA|TRBV7-3|NA
CASSLTGQGFHTQYF
TGTGCCAGCAGCTTAACGGGGCAGGGGTTTCATACGCAGTATTTT
>TRBJ1-5|NA|TRBV28|NA
CASRGAGGSQPQHF
TGTGCCAGCAGGGGCGCCGGGGGTTCTCAGCCCCAGCATTTT
>TRBJ2-3|TRBD1|TRBV7-2|NA
CASSSRSIGGPLSTDTQYF
TGTGCCAGCAGCTCTAGATCGATAGGGGGCCCACTCAGCACAGATACGCAGTATTTT
>TRBJ2-3|NA|TRBV15|NA
CATSRGDTQYF
TGTGCCACCAGCCGCGGAGATACGCAGTATTTT
>TRBJ2-7|TRBD2|TRBV30|NA
CAWSELAGPGEQYF
TGTGCCTGGAGTGAACTAGCGGGGCCGGGCGAGCAGTACTTC
>TRBJ1-1|NA|TRBV5-1|NA
CASSRGGPGVPGDTEAFF
TGCGCCAGCAGCCGTGGAGGACCCGGGGTCCCCGGGGACACTGAAGCTTTCTTT
>TRBJ1-1|TRBD1|TRBV18|NA
CASSQYLGQGAEAFF
TGTGCCAGCTCCCAGTATCTGGGGCAGGGGGCTGAAGCTTTCTTT
>TRBJ2-3|NA|TRBV19|few
CASSIGRDTQYF
TGTGCCAGTAGTATCGGGAGAGATACGCAGTATTTT
>TRBJ2-7|NA|TRBV30|NA
CAWSLTVSYEQYF
TGTGCCTGGAGTTTGACAGTCTCCTACGAGCAGTACTTC
>TRBJ1-3|NA|TRBV7-8|NA
CASSSLPGYEDTIYF
TGTGCCAGCAGCTCCTTACCAGGGTATGAAGACACCATATATTTT
>TRBJ2-3|TRBD1|TRBV4-3|NA
CASSQDPGRQGDTQYF
TGCGCCAGCAGCCAAGATCCGGGGCGACAGGGTGATACGCAGTATTTT
>TRBJ2-1|TRBD1|TRBV14|NA
CASSLHLTGEQFF
TGTGCCAGCAGCCTCCATTTGACAGGGGAGCAGTTCTTC
>TRBJ2-7|NA|TRBV11-1|few
CASSLNEYEQYF
TGTGCCAGCAGCTTAAATGAGTACGAGCAGTACTTC
>TRBJ2-2|TRBD1|TRBV28|NA
CASSPDRVHTGELFF
TGTGCCAGCAGTCCGGACAGGGTGCATACCGGGGAGCTGTTTTTT
>TRBJ1-5|TRBD1|TRBV7-2|NA
CASSLVGQGGQPQHF
TGTGCCAGCAGCTTAGTTGGACAGGGCGGCCAGCCCCAGCATTTT
>TRBJ2-2|NA|TRBV18|NA
CASSPPSGTGELFF
TGTGCCAGCTCACCACCGTCGGGGACCGGGGAGCTGTTTTTT
>TRBJ2-2|TRBD2|TRBV28|few
CASSFWGLAGGNTGELFF
TGTGCCAGCAGTTTCTGGGGACTAGCGGGAGGAAACACCGGGGAGCTGTTTTTT
>TRBJ2-7|NA|TRBV19|NA
CASSSTQGYEQYF
TGTGCCAGTAGTAGCACTCAGGGTTACGAGCAGTACTTC
>TRBJ1-4|NA|TRBV4-1|NA
CASSQEGPGATNEKLFF
TGCGCCAGCAGCCAAGAGGGTCCGGGGGCAACTAATGAAAAACTGTTTTTT
>TRBJ2-7|TRBD1|TRBV28|NA
CASSRGQGLGSGYEQYF
TGTGCCAGCAGCCGGGGACAGGGCTTAGGGTCGGGCTACGAGCAGTACTTC
>TRBJ1-2|NA|TRBV23-1|NA
CASSQSRRTEGYTF
TGCGCCAGCAGTCAATCGCGGCGGACAGAAGGCTACACCTTC
>TRBJ1-1|NA|TRBV30|NA
CAWSKLRVGNTEAFF
TGTGCCTGGAGCAAACTCAGGGTGGGGAACACTGAAGCTTTCTTT
>TRBJ1-6|TRBD1|TRBV3-1/TRBV3-2|NA
CASSQGDPRDRDPFSYNSPLHF
TGTGCCAGCAGCCAAGGGGATCCAAGAGACAGGGATCCTTTCTCCTATAATTCACCCCTCCACTTT
>TRBJ1-2|TRBD1|TRBV24-1|NA
CATSDSGQGANGYTF
TGTGCCACCAGTGATTCGGGACAGGGGGCCAATGGCTACACCTTC
>TRBJ1-2|TRBD1|TRBV30|NA
CAWGDRGGYTF
TGTGCCTGGGGGGACAGGGGTGGCTACACCTTC
>TRBJ2-7|TRBD2|TRBV2|NA
CASSSGGVWEQYF
TGTGCCAGCAGTTCGGGAGGGGTTTGGGAGCAGTACTTC
>TRBJ2-1|TRBD2|TRBV9|NA
CASSLGRAGGGTYNEQFF
TGTGCCAGCTCCTTAGGGCGCGCGGGAGGCGGAACCTACAATGAGCAGTTCTTC
>TRBJ2-2|NA|TRBV30|NA
CAWTQTGITGELFF
TGTGCCTGGACTCAGACAGGTATCACCGGGGAGCTGTTTTTT
>TRBJ2-7|NA|TRBV7-2|NA
CASSLVQEYEQYF
TGTGCCAGCAGCTTAGTACAGGAGTACGAGCAGTACTTC
>TRBJ1-1|TRBD1|TRBV30|NA
CAWKRRGQLDTEAFF
TGTGCCTGGAAGAGGAGGGGACAGTTGGACACTGAAGCTTTCTTT
>TRBJ1-1|TRBD1|TRBV7-2|NA
CASRSRDRATEAFF
TGTGCCAGCAGAAGCCGGGACAGGGCCACTGAAGCTTTCTTT
>TRBJ2-1|NA|TRBV6-2/TRBV6-3|NA
CASSYGSWTGGRSYNEQFF
TGTGCCAGCAGTTACGGGAGCTGGACAGGAGGGAGGTCCTACAATGAGCAGTTCTTC
>TRBJ2-2|TRBD2|TRBV5-4|NA
CASSLAGGSPTGELFF
TGTGCCAGCAGCTTGGCGGGGGGTTCCCCCACCGGGGAGCTGTTTTTT
>TRBJ2-7|TRBD1|TRBV27|NA
CASSPLDRPWEQYF
TGTGCCAGCAGTCCGTTGGACAGGCCGTGGGAGCAGTACTTC
>TRBJ2-2|TRBD2|TRBV7-2|NA
CASSISGANTGELFF
TGTGCCAGCAGCATTAGCGGGGCGAACACCGGGGAGCTGTTTTTT
>TRBJ1-6|NA|TRBV5-1|NA
CASSLAGGNSPLHF
TGCGCCAGCAGCTTGGCGGGGGGAAATTCACCCCTCCACTTT
>TRBJ2-3|NA|TRBV7-9|NA
CASSPRDTSTDTQYF
TGTGCCAGCAGCCCCAGGGACACCAGCACAGATACGCAGTATTTT
>TRBJ1-1|NA|TRBV5-1|NA
CASSPNQNTEAFF
TGCGCCAGCAGCCCAAATCAGAACACTGAAGCTTTCTTT
>TRBJ2-7|TRBD1|TRBV5-8|NA
CASSLRTGDDEQYF
TGTGCCAGCAGCTTGAGAACAGGGGACGACGAGCAGTACTTC
>TRBJ2-7|TRBD2|TRBV7-9|once
CASSGVQEREATRNYEQYF
TGTGCCAGCAGCGGCGTCCAGGAGCGGGAGGCCACACGGAACTACGAGCAGTACTTC
>TRBJ2-7|NA|TRBV10-3|NA
CAISDTRETYEQYF
TGTGCCATCAGTGATACCCGGGAAACCTACGAGCAGTACTTC
>TRBJ1-3|NA|TRBV4-2|NA
CASSQDRGSGNTIYF
TGTGCCAGCAGCCAAGATCGGGGCTCTGGAAACACCATATATTTT
>TRBJ1-2|NA|TRBV12-3/TRBV12-4|NA
CASSSSGFGYTF
TGTGCCAGCAGTTCATCAGGGTTTGGCTACACCTTC
>TRBJ2-3|NA|TRBV19|few
CASRSYSPDTQYF
TGTGCCAGTAGATCGTATAGTCCAGATACGCAGTATTTT
>TRBJ2-7|TRBD1|TRBV19|NA
CASRNRGANEQYF
TGTGCCAGTAGGAACAGGGGCGCAAACGAGCAGTACTTC
>TRBJ2-7|NA|TRBV28|NA
CASSFGRDTSYEQYF
TGTGCCAGCAGTTTTGGTCGGGACACCTCCTACGAGCAGTACTTC
>TRBJ1-6|TRBD1|TRBV19|few
CASRGTANSPLHF
TGTGCCAGCCGGGGGACAGCTAATTCACCCCTCCACTTT
>TRBJ2-5|TRBD2|TRBV9|NA
CASSVGATSGGETQYF
TGTGCCAGCAGCGTAGGGGCTACTAGCGGGGGAGAGACCCAGTACTTC